This TCR beta chain originates from a study of B cell selection in AIRE deficiency. Per the germline V gene, CDR1 is KGHSH and CDR2 is LQKENI. The CDR3 sequence is 15 residues long. Trimming at V came to 3 bases and at J to 0 bases, leaving 4 bases not matched to a gene. Conventional CD4 T cells were sorted as CD4+CD127+ cells. As originally analysed: Around 1.1x10^5 patient and 13.4x10^4 healthy donor in-frame TCRbeta sequences came from conventional T cells. Generated by immunoSEQ multiplex PCR, the TCRdb table keeps only in-frame clones and is missing some. Clone size and V and J calls were adopted from that table, with D and trimming inferred from the DNA. The data show around 24,000 clones, 95% to 96% seen once.

Material for sequencing was CD4+CD127+ conventional T cells sorted from PBMCs. The clonotype comes from a human donor in good health. The chain carries TRBV18 and TRBJ2-7; 8 nucleotides align to TRBD2. As DNA, the CDR3 is TGTGCCAGCTCACCCGGGGGGGGCCTCTCCTACGAGCAGTACTTC. It yields the protein CASSPGGGLSYEQYF. The complete variable domain, with remaining parts taken from reference TRBV18 and TRBJ2-7, reads NAGVMQNPRHLVRRRGQEARLRCSPMKGHSHVYWYRQLPEEGLKFMVYLQKENIIDESGMPKERFSAEFPKEGPSILRIQQVVRGDSAAYFCASSPGGGLSYEQYFGPGTRLTVT.